This T cell receptor (beta chain) was found in a study of blood T cells in healthy people across ages. The total RNA that was extracted per sample amounted to at least 5 micrograms. Study-wide results and limits: Researchers said unsorted PBMCs prevented a conclusive naive versus antigen-experienced comparison.

Concerning this clonotype itself: The antigen is undetermined.

From germline, CDR1 is SQVTM and CDR2 ANQGSEA. The CDR3 length is 16 residues. For the second PCR, which ran for 7 to 11 cycles, a sample-barcoded 5' primer and a J-beta primer mix were used. Carrying 12 random nucleotides, a template-switch adaptor labeled each individual cDNA molecule. Samples each returned at least 2.5 million CDR3-containing paired-end reads. TCRdb reprocessed the 5' RACE reads via MiXCR and lists one record per CDR3 protein. This table has about 1,600,000 distinct CDR3 sequences, about 43% appearing once. Sequenced: blood. This rearrangement joins TRBV29-1 to TRBJ2-1, with TRBD2 matching 16 bases. This TCR came from a woman aged 18-29 years in good health. The DNA for the CDR3 is TGCTGTGCGGGACTAGCGGGAGGGCCCCTTTACAATGAGCAGTTCTTC. It translates to CCAGLAGGPLYNEQFF.